Below, 17 T cell receptor beta chains from the same sample are listed, as sequenced in a study of breast tumors, draining lymph nodes, adjacent tissues. Samples came from axillary lymph nodes draining the breast cancer. Via MiXCR, TCRdb re-called the multiplex PCR reads, giving one row per CDR3 protein. The sample gives 150,000 to 250,000 distinct CDR3 sequences, approximately 33% of which show up once; 4% to 5.5% is in the top ten. Sequencing was done on a sample of axillary lymph node tissue. These receptors were taken from a female donor with breast cancer. Some clones in this sample may be carry-over from other donors' samples.

This clonotype was recorded many times. This rearrangement joins TRBV5-5 to TRBJ1-2; perhaps TRBD1 as D (6 bases). This CDR3 is built from 16 residues. Germline CDR1 reads SGHKS; CDR2 reads YYEKEE (reference sequence). Trimming pared 0 bases from V and 4 bases from J, leaving 16 bases between. The CDR3 DNA sequence: TGTGCCAGCAGCTTGGCAGGCACAGGGATAGCCTATGGCTACACCTTC. Its translation is CASSLAGTGIAYGYTF.

The chain links TRBV6-1 to TRBJ1-3; D remains unclear. Germline CDR1 reads MNHNS; CDR2 reads SASEGT. This CDR3 contains 14 residues. Trimming removed 5 bases from V and 0 bases from J, with 8 bases in between. This CDR3 is CASSSLSSGNTIYF. DNA for the CDR3: TGTGCCAGCAGTTCTCTGAGCTCTGGAAACACCATATATTTT.

This chain joins TRBV4-2 and TRBJ2-7, with 11 bases fitting TRBD2. J lost 2 bases, V lost 4 bases, and 4 bases had no gene match. This CDR3 contains 15 residues. Germline assignment: CDR1 LGHNA and CDR2 YNFKEQ. The CDR3 is CASSPTSGTTYEQYF. Here the CDR3 DNA reads TGTGCCAGCAGCCCGACTAGCGGGACTACCTACGAGCAGTACTTC.

The CDR3 DNA reads TGTGCCAGCAGTACCTACAAGGGGTCCGGGCAGCCCCAGCATTTT. This sequence encodes CASSTYKGSGQPQHF. V is TRBV6-5 and J is TRBJ1-5, with D perhaps TRBD1 (5 bases). The V gene lost 5 bases and the J gene lost 7 bases, with 18 bases spanning the gap. The length of the CDR3 is 15 residues. Per germline, CDR1 MNHEY and CDR2 SVGAGI.

The sample holds many counts of this clonotype. This rearrangement joins TRBV18 to TRBJ1-2, with TRBD1 matching over 10 bases. Germline CDR1 is KGHSH and CDR2 is LQKENI. V trimming: 3 bases; J trimming: 7 bases; junction bases outside the gene matches: 5. CDR3 length: 14 residues. CDR3: CASSPSGQGFGYTF. Written as DNA, the CDR3 is TGTGCCAGCTCACCCTCGGGACAGGGGTTTGGCTACACCTTC.

In the case of this clonotype: A much larger clone sits a single nucleotide away, making a read error possible. The CDR3 DNA reads as TGCAGTGCTAGAGATCAGGCTAGCGGGACTGGAACCTACGAGCAGTACTTC. The encoded protein is CSARDQASGTGTYEQYF. The chain combines TRBV20-1 with TRBJ2-7, with 9 bases fitting TRBD2. Germline CDR1 is DFQATT and CDR2 is SNEGSKA (reference sequence). The CDR3 is made up of 17 amino acids. The J segment lost 2 bases and the V segment lost 0 bases, leaving 11 bases of the junction unmatched.

As for this clonotype: Its ends do not fully match the called genes, so a read error is possible. The chain combines TRBV7-3 with TRBJ1-1; no clear D gene. The CDR3 runs 13 residues. The germline V gene encodes CDR1 SGHTA and CDR2 FQGTGA. The CDR3 reads CAGSQGRDTEAFF. The CDR3 region has the DNA TGTGCCGGCAGCCAAGGAAGGGACACTGAAGCTTTCTTT.

This clonotype has just one count. The junction shows a germline mismatch at one end, possibly a read error. CDR3 DNA sequence: TGTGCCAGCAGACCCATCGACAGCTTATCGGATATCGGGGATATCTTC. Amino acid sequence: CASRPIDSLSDIGDIF. The gene calls are TRBV24-1 and TRBJ2-7; D possibly uses TRBD1 or TRBD2 (5 bases each). Germline-derived CDR1 and CDR2 are KGHDR and SFDVKD. The CDR3 is 16 residues long.

This clonotype was observed many times. The chain carries TRBV30 and TRBJ2-1; D possibly corresponds to TRBD2 (6 bases). The CDR3 length is 14 residues. Germline V lookup: CDR1 GTSNPN, CDR2 SVGIG (reference sequence). V lost 5 bases, J lost 6 bases, and 17 bases lay in between. CDR3 DNA sequence: TGTGCCTGGGCGAGTTGGAGGGGTCGCAATGAGCAGTTCTTC. It is translated as CAWASWRGRNEQFF. Based on the CDR3 plus reference TRBV30 and TRBJ2-1, the full variable domain is SQTIHQWPATLVQPVGSPLSLECTVEGTSNPNLYWYRQAAGRGLQLLFYSVGIGQISSEVPQNLSASRPQDRQFILSSKKLLLSDSGFYLCAWASWRGRNEQFFGPGTRLTVL.

This clonotype was seen ten or more times. The gene calls are TRBV6-1 and TRBJ2-1; 8 nucleotides match TRBD1. The germline V gene encodes CDR1 MNHNS and CDR2 SASEGT. This CDR3 is built from 16 residues. Unmatched junction bases numbered 4, after V lost 0 bases and J lost 3 bases. DNA of the CDR3: TGTGCCAGCAGTGAAGCCGGGACAGGCCTCTACAATGAGCAGTTCTTC. This sequence encodes CASSEAGTGLYNEQFF.

Notes on this clonotype: This may be a read error, as it is one base from a much larger clone. Without the conserved terminal phenylalanine or tryptophan, this CDR3 likely stems from a read error. The chain has TRBV5-5 and TRBJ2-1; D remains unclear. This CDR3 is 16 amino acids long. V lost 1 base, J lost 9 bases, and 20 bases lay in between. Germline V lookup: CDR1 SGHKS, CDR2 YYEKEE (reference sequence). CDR3: CASSLYSQTAKGEQFL. The CDR3 DNA is TGTGCCAGCAGCTTGTACAGCCAGACCGCTAAGGGTGAGCAGTTCCTC.

Regarding this clonotype: One end of the junction is discordant with germline, which a read error may explain. The gene calls are TRBV30 and TRBJ2-7; D not certain. This CDR3 spans 11 amino acids. Looked up from germline, CDR1 is GTSNPN and CDR2 is SVGIG (reference sequence). DNA of the CDR3: TGTGCCCGGAGTAGCTCCTACGAGCAGTACTTC. Residues: CARSSSYEQYF.

The chain is built from TRBV15 and TRBJ1-1, with a tentative D call TRBD1 (5 bases). Trimming stripped 2 bases from V and 5 bases from J, with 12 bases between. This CDR3 has 14 residues. In germline, CDR1 is LNHNV, CDR2 YYDKDF (reference sequence). The DNA for the CDR3 is TGTGCCACCAGCAGATCTTTGGGGGATACTGAAGCTTTCTTT. It yields the protein CATSRSLGDTEAFF.

This clonotype was recorded at least ten times. V and J are TRBV30 and TRBJ1-4; 9 positions match TRBD1. Trimming cost V 0 bases and J 6 bases; bases outside gene matches: 8. From germline, CDR1 is GTSNPN and CDR2 SVGIG (reference sequence). This CDR3 region has 16 residues. CDR3 DNA: TGTGCCTGGAGTGTCGGACAGGGGTTTATCGATGAAAAACTGTTTTTT. Protein product: CAWSVGQGFIDEKLFF.

This clonotype occurred a few times. This could be a read error, since a much larger clone is one nucleotide away. The gene calls are TRBV20-1 and TRBJ2-3; no reliable D call. V was clipped by 5 bases and J by 6 bases, with 18 bases between them. CDR1 DFQATT and CDR2 SNEGSKA come from the germline V gene (reference sequence). This CDR3 region has 14 residues. CDR3 in amino acids: CSAPGGSPTDTQYF. The CDR3 DNA reads as TGCAGTGCTCCCGGCGGCTCCCCCACCGATACGCAGTATTTT.

The V and J genes are TRBV18 and TRBJ2-3; perhaps TRBD2 as D (6 bases). V lost 3 bases, J lost 0 bases, and 13 bases lay in between. Per germline, CDR1 KGHSH and CDR2 LQKENI. The CDR3 length is 16 residues. CDR3 sequence: CASSPLPAGSTDTQYF. In DNA, the CDR3 is TGTGCCAGCTCACCTCTTCCCGCGGGAAGCACAGATACGCAGTATTTT. The full variable domain, in which reference TRBV18 and TRBJ2-3 provide the parts outside the CDR3, is NAGVMQNPRHLVRRRGQEARLRCSPMKGHSHVYWYRQLPEEGLKFMVYLQKENIIDESGMPKERFSAEFPKEGPSILRIQQVVRGDSAAYFCASSPLPAGSTDTQYFGPGTRLTVL.

The chain combines TRBV6-5 with TRBJ1-1; D is possibly TRBD1 (5 bases). The V gene's germline CDR1 is MNHEY and CDR2 SVGAGI. The CDR3 covers 15 residues. The germline V and J ends were trimmed by 4 bases and 3 bases, with 15 bases remaining between them. DNA of the CDR3: TGTGCCAGCAGTTCTGCTCAGGGAGGGGACACTGAAGCTTTCTTT. Its protein product is CASSSAQGGDTEAFF.